The 8 T cell receptor beta chains listed next were all sequenced from one sample in a study of cytomegalovirus exposure and HLA in healthy donors. TCRdb's table, derived via immunoSEQ multiplex PCR, lists solely in-frame clones and lacks some. The data show about 250,000 clones, roughly 90% seen once. Sequenced input: PBMCs. These receptor sequences come from a man younger than 35 in good health and CMV-seropositive.

CDR3 DNA sequence: TGTGCCTGGAGGGACAGGGGGCGAAGAACTGAAGCTTTCTTT. Translated, it gives CAWRDRGRRTEAFF. The rearrangement links TRBV30 to TRBJ1-1; TRBD1 matches 11 bases. V trimming: 3 bases; J trimming: 5 bases; junction bases outside the gene matches: 5. CDR1 is GTSNPN and CDR2 is SVGIG in the germline V gene (reference sequence). The CDR3 spans 14 residues.

V and J are TRBV5-1 and TRBJ2-1; 9 bases fit TRBD2. The CDR3 spans 14 residues. V lost 2 bases and J lost 9; bases outside the gene matches: 6. CDR1 is SGHRS and CDR2 is YFSETQ in the germline V gene. In nucleotides, the CDR3 is TGCGCCAGCAGCTTCGCGGGAGGGCCTGGTGAGCAGTTCTTC. Encoded protein: CASSFAGGPGEQFF. The complete variable domain, with remaining parts taken from reference TRBV5-1 and TRBJ2-1, reads KAGVTQTPRYLIKTRGQQVTLSCSPISGHRSVSWYQQTPGQGLQFLFEYFSETQRNKGNFPGRFSGRQFSNSRSEMNVSTLELGDSALYLCASSFAGGPGEQFFGPGTRLTVL.

The chain carries TRBV15 and TRBJ2-5; 11 bases fit TRBD2. Germline V lookup: CDR1 LNHNV, CDR2 YYDKDF (reference sequence). The CDR3 is 19 amino acids. Trimming at V came to 5 bases and at J to 2 bases, leaving 16 bases not matched to a gene. CDR3 DNA: TGTGCCACCAGCGGTACTAGCGGGAGAGGAGGGGGTTTGCAAGAGACCCAGTACTTC. It translates to CATSGTSGRGGGLQETQYF.

V gene TRBV4-1 combines with J gene TRBJ2-7; tentatively, D is TRBD1 or TRBD2 (6 bases each). V was cut by 4 bases and J by 3 bases, with 28 bases left in between. Germline V lookup: CDR1 MGHRA, CDR2 YSYEKL. This CDR3 has 19 residues. The CDR3 nucleotides are TGCGCCAGCAGCCTCCCCCGGGCCGGGGGCGAGAAAACGAACTACGAGCAGTACTTC. This gives the protein CASSLPRAGGEKTNYEQYF.

The chain recombines TRBV27 with TRBJ1-2; 7 bases align to TRBD1. Losses at the gene ends were 4 bases for V and 1 base for J; bases not matched to a gene: 3. Germline V gene lookup returns CDR1 MNHEY and CDR2 SMNVEV (reference sequence). This CDR3 is built from 14 residues. The CDR3 sequence is CASSSRGINYGYTF. CDR3 nucleotide sequence: TGTGCCAGCAGTTCCAGGGGGATTAACTATGGCTACACCTTC.

This chain connects TRBV29-1 to TRBJ2-3; 9 bases match TRBD1. Trimming at V came to 4 bases and at J to 2 bases, leaving 4 bases not matched to a gene. The CDR3 extends over 14 amino acids. CDR1 and CDR2 from the germline V gene are SQVTM and ANQGSEA. CDR3 residues: CSVAWDRVTDTQYF. The CDR3 DNA reads as TGCAGCGTTGCCTGGGACAGGGTCACAGATACGCAGTATTTT.

The chain uses TRBV21-1 and TRBJ2-1; TRBD2, the D gene given by the table, was not confirmed from the DNA. TRBV21-1 represents a pseudogene. This CDR3 has 18 amino acids. CDR3 in amino acids: CASSTGTSGSSSYNEQFF. The CDR3 nucleotides are TGTGCCAGCAGCACCGGGACTAGCGGGTCGAGCTCCTACAATGAGCAGTTCTTC.

The chain is built from TRBV14 and TRBJ1-1; D possibly corresponds to TRBD1 (6 bases). CDR3 length: 15 residues. Trimming removed 6 bases from V and 4 bases from J, with 18 bases in between. The germline V gene encodes CDR1 SGHDN and CDR2 FVKESK. The CDR3 protein is CASSPSRGAGTEAFF. In DNA form, the CDR3 reads TGTGCCAGCAGTCCTAGTCGGGGGGCCGGCACTGAAGCTTTCTTT. Complete variable domain (other parts from reference TRBV14 and TRBJ1-1): EAGVTQFPSHSVIEKGQTVTLRCDPISGHDNLYWYRRVMGKEIKFLLHFVKESKQDESGMPNNRFLAERTGGTYSTLKVQPAELEDSGVYFCASSPSRGAGTEAFFGQGTRLTVV.